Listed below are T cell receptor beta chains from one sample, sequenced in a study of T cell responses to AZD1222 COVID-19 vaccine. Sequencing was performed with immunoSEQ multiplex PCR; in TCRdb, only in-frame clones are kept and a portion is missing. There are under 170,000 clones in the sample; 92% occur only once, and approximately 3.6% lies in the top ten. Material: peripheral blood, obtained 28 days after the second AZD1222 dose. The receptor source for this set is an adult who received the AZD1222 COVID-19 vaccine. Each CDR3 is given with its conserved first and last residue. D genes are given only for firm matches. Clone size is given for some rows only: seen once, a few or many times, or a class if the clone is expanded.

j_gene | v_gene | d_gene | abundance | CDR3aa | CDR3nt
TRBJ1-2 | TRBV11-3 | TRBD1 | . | CASSLRRTGGESYGYTF | TGTGCCAGCAGCTTAAGGCGGACAGGGGGAGAAAGCTATGGCTACACCTTC
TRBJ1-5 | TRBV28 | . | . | CASSLRVDSVSNQPQHF | TGTGCCAGCAGTTTAAGAGTAGACTCGGTTAGCAATCAGCCCCAGCATTTT
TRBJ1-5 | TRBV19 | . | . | CASRNSNQPQHF | TGTGCCAGTAGAAATAGCAATCAGCCCCAGCATTTT
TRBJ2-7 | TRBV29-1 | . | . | CSVVRTGSYEQYF | TGCAGCGTTGTTCGCACAGGATCCTACGAGCAGTACTTC
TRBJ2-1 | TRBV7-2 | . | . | CASSPEKFYNEQFF | TGTGCCAGCAGCCCTGAAAAGTTCTACAATGAGCAGTTCTTC
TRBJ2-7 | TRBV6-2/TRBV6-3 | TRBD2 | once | CASSLEREATWIEQYF | TGTGCCAGCAGTTTAGAGCGGGAGGCCACATGGATCGAGCAGTACTTC
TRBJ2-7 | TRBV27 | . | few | CASSLLLGEQYF | TGTGCCAGCAGTCTTCTCCTTGGCGAGCAGTACTTC
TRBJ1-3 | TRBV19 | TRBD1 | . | CASSSTGGYSGNTIYF | TGTGCCAGTAGTTCGACAGGGGGTTACTCTGGAAACACCATATATTTT
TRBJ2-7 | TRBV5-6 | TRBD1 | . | CASSFGTGAREQYF | TGTGCCAGCAGCTTTGGGACAGGGGCACGGGAGCAGTACTTC
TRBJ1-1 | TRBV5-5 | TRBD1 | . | CASRSGTGAMNTEAFF | TGTGCCAGCAGGTCCGGGACAGGGGCTATGAACACTGAAGCTTTCTTT
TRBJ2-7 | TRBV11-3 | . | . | CASSSAGGKQYF | TGTGCCAGCAGCTCGGCAGGCGGTAAGCAGTACTTC
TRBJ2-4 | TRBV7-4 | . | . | CASSRGRYF | TGTGCCAGCAGTCGGGGCCGGTACTTC
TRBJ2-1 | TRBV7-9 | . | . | CASSLVGEQFF | TGTGCCAGCAGCTTAGTCGGTGAGCAGTTCTTC
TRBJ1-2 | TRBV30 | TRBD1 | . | CAWTGQNYGYTF | TGTGCCTGGACGGGACAGAACTATGGCTACACCTTC
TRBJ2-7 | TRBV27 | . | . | CASSLISGGNSYEQYF | TGTGCCAGCAGTTTAATTAGTGGGGGTAACTCCTACGAGCAGTACTTC
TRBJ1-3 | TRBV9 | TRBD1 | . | CASSAVNRGRTGNTIYF | TGTGCCAGCAGCGCCGTCAACAGGGGAAGGACTGGAAACACCATATATTTT
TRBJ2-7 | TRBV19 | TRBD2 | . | CASSGVAGGYSYEQYF | TGTGCCAGTAGTGGAGTAGCGGGAGGGTACTCCTACGAGCAGTACTTC
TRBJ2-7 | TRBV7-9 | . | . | CASSPPGGGYYEQYF | TGTGCCAGCAGCCCCCCCGGGGGTGGGTATTACGAGCAGTACTTC
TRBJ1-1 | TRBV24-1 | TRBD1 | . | CATRRTGLNTEAFF | TGTGCCACCAGGAGGACAGGGTTGAACACTGAAGCTTTCTTT
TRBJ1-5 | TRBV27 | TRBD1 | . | CASKTGVSNQPQHF | TGTGCCAGCAAGACAGGGGTGAGCAATCAGCCCCAGCATTTT
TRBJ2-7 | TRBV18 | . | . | CASSPGYLAYEQYF | TGTGCCAGCTCACCAGGGTATTTGGCCTACGAGCAGTACTTC
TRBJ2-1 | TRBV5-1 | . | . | CASSLGQWEAYNEQFF | TGCGCCAGCAGCTTGGGTCAGTGGGAGGCCTACAATGAGCAGTTCTTC
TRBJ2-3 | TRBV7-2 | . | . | CASSDVADTQYF | TGTGCCAGCAGCGATGTCGCAGATACGCAGTATTTT
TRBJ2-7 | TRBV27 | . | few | CASSFLDRRGEQYF | TGTGCCAGCAGTTTCCTCGACAGGCGGGGCGAGCAGTACTTC
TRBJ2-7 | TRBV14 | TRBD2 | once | CASSQGPGTSGIYEQYF | TGTGCCAGCAGCCAGGGACCCGGGACTAGCGGGATCTACGAGCAGTACTTC
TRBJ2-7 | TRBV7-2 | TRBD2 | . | CASSLSGGLSYEQYF | TGTGCCAGCAGCTTATCGGGAGGCCTCTCCTACGAGCAGTACTTC
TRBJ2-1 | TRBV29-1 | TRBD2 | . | CSVEGLAGVRNNEQFF | TGCAGCGTAGAAGGACTAGCGGGAGTAAGGAACAATGAGCAGTTCTTC
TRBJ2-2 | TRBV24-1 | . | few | CATSDPTTAEAGELFF | TGTGCCACCAGTGATCCTACCACAGCAGAAGCCGGGGAGCTGTTTTTT